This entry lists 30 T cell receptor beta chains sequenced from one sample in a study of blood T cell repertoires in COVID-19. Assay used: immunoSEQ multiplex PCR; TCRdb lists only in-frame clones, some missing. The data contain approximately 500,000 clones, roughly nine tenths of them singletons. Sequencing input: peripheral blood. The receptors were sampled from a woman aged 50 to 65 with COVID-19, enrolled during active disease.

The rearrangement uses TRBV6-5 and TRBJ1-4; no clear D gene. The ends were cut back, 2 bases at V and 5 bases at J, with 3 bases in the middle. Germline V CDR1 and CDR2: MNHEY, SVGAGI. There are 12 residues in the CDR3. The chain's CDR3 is CASSYENEKLFF. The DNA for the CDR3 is TGTGCCAGCAGTTACGAGAATGAAAAACTGTTTTTT.

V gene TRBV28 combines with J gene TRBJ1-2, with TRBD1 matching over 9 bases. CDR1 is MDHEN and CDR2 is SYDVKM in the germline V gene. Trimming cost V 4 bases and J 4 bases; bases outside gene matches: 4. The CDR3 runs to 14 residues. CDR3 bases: TGTGCCAGCAGTTCAGGACAGGGGACCTATGGCTACACCTTC. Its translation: CASSSGQGTYGYTF.

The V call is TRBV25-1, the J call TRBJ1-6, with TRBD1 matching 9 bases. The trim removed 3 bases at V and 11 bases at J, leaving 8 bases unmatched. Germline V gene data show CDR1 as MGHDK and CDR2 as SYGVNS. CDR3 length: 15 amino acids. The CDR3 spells CASSDFGQGRAPLHF. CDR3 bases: TGTGCCAGCAGTGATTTCGGACAGGGGAGAGCACCCCTCCACTTT.

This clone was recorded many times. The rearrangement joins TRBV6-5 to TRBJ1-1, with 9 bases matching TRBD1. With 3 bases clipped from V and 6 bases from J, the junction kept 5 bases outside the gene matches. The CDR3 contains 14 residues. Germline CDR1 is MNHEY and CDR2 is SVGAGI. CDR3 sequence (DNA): TGTGCCAGCAGTTATATGACAGGGGGGCCTGAAGCTTTCTTT. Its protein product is CASSYMTGGPEAFF.

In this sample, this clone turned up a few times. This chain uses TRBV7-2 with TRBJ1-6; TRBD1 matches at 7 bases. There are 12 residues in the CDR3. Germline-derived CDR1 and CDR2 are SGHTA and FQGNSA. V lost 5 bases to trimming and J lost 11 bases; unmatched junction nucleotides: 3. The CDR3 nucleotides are TGTGCCAGCAGCCAGGACAGGACACCCCTCCACTTT. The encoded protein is CASSQDRTPLHF.

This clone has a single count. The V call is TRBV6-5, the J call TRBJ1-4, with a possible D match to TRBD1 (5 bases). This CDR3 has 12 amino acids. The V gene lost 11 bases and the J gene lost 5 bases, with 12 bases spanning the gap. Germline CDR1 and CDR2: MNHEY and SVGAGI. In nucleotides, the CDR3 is TGTGCCCGCTGCGGGGGGAATGAAAAACTGTTTTTT. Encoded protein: CARCGGNEKLFF.

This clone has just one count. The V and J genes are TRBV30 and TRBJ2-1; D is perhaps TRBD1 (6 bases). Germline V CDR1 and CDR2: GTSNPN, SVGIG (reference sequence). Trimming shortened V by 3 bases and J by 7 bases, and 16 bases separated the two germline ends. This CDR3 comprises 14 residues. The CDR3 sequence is CAWRAQGPGNEQFF. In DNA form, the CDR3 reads TGTGCCTGGAGGGCACAGGGTCCGGGAAATGAGCAGTTCTTC.

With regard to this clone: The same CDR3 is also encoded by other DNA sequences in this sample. The CDR3 coding sequence is TGTGCCAGCAGTTTAGGGCTGAACACTGAAGCTTTCTTT. As protein: CASSLGLNTEAFF. The J gene is TRBJ1-1, the V gene TRBV12-3 or TRBV12-4; D call uncertain. V shed 1 base and J shed 0 bases, with 3 bases lying between them. The CDR3 runs to 13 residues.

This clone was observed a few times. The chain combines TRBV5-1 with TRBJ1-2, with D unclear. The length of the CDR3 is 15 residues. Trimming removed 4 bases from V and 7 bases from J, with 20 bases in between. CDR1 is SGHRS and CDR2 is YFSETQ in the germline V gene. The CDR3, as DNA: TGCGCCAGCAGCCCCCCCGCAGATTATATTGTTGGCTACACCTTC. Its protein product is CASSPPADYIVGYTF.

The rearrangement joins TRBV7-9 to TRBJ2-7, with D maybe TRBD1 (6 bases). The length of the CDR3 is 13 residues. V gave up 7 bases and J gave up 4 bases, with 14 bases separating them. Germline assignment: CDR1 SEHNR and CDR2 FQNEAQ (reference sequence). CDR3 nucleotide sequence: TGTGCCAGCACCGACGACAGGTTGTACGAGCAGTACTTC. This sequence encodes CASTDDRLYEQYF.

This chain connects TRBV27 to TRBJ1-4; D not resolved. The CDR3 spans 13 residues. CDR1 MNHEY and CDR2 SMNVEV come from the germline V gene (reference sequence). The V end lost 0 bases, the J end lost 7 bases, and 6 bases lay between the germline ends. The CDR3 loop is CASSLSRGEKLFF. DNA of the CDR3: TGTGCCAGCAGTTTATCGAGAGGTGAAAAACTGTTTTTT.

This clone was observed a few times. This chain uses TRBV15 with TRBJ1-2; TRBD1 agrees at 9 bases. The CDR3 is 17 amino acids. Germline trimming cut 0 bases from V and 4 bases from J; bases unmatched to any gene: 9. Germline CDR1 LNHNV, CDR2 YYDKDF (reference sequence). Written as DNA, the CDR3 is TGTGCCACCAGCAGAGATTTAGTAGGACAGGGGACCTATGGCTACACCTTC. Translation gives CATSRDLVGQGTYGYTF.

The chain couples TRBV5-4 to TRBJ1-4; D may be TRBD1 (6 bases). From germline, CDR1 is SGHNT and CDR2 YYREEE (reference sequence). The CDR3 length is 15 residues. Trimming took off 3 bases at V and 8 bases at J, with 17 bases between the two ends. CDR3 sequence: CASSSEGGPGEKLFF. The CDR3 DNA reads TGTGCCAGCAGCTCCGAAGGGGGACCTGGCGAAAAACTGTTTTTT.

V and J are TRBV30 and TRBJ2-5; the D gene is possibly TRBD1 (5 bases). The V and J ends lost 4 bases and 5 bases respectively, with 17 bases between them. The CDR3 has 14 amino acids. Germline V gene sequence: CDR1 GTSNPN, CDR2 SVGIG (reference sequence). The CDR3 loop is CAWTLLGVGETQYF. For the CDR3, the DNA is TGTGCCTGGACCCTTCTAGGGGTAGGGGAGACCCAGTACTTC.

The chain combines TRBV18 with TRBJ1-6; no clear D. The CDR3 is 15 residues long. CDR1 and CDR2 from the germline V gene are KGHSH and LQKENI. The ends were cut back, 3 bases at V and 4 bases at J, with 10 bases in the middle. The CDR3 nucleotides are TGTGCCAGCTCACCGGAGCCAGCGTATAATTCACCCCTCCACTTT. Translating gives CASSPEPAYNSPLHF.

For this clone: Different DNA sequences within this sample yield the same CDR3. CDR3 coding DNA: TGTGCCAGCGGGACAGGCCAGCAGCCCCAGCATTTT. Translation: CASGTGQQPQHF. This chain connects TRBV27 to TRBJ1-5, with 8 nucleotides matching TRBD1. Germline V CDR1 and CDR2: MNHEY, SMNVEV (reference sequence). The V gene end was trimmed by 8 bases and the J gene end by 7 bases; junction bases not matched to a gene: 4. The CDR3 spans 12 residues.

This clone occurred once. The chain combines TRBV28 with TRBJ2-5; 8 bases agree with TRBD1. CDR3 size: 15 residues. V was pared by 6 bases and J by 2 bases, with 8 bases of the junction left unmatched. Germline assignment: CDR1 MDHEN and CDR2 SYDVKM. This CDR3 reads CASSPGQGFQETQYF. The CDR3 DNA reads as TGTGCCAGCAGCCCCGGACAGGGATTTCAAGAGACCCAGTACTTC.

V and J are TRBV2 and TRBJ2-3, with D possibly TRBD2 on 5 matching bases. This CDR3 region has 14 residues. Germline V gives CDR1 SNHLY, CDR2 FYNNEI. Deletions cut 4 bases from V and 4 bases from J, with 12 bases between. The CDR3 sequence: CASSGSGNADTQYF. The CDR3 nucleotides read TGTGCCAGCAGTGGGTCCGGGAACGCAGATACGCAGTATTTT.

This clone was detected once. CDR3 in amino acids: CASSLRSQGGSGANVLTF. For the CDR3, the DNA is TGTGCCAGCAGCTTAAGGAGCCAGGGAGGCTCTGGGGCCAACGTCCTGACTTTC. The gene calls are TRBV7-6 and TRBJ2-6, with TRBD2 as a possible D gene (6 bases). Germline values: CDR1 SGHVS, CDR2 FNYEAQ. CDR3 length: 18 amino acids. Trimming took off 2 bases at V and 0 bases at J, with 14 bases between the two ends.

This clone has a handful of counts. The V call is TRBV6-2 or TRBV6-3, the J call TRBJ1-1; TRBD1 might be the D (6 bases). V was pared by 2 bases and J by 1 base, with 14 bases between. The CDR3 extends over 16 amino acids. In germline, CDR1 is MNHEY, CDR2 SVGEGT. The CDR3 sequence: CASSYGGAGGNTEAFF. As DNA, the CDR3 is TGTGCCAGCAGTTACGGGGGGGCAGGAGGGAACACTGAAGCTTTCTTT.

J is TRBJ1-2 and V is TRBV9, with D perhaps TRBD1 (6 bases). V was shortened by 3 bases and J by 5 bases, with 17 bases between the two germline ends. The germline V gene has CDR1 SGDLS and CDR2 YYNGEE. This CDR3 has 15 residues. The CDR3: CASSGRTAGAYGYTF. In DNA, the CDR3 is TGTGCCAGCAGCGGGAGGACAGCGGGGGCATATGGCTACACCTTC.

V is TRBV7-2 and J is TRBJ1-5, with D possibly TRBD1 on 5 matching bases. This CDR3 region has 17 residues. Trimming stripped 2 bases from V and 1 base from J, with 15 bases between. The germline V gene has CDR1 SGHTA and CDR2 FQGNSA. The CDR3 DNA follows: TGTGCCAGCAGCTTACACGGGAGGGGAATAAGCAATCAGCCCCAGCATTTT. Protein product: CASSLHGRGISNQPQHF.

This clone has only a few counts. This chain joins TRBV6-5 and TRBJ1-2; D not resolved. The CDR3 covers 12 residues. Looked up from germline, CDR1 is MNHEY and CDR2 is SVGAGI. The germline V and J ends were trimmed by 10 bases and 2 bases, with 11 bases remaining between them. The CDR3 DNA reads TGTGCCACGGCGCCAGGAAACTATGGCTACACCTTC. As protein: CATAPGNYGYTF.

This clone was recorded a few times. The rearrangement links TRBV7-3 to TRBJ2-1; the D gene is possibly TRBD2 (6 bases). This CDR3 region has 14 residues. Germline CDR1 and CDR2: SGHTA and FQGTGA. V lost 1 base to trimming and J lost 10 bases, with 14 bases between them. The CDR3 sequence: CASSLRGLGGEQFF. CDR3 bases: TGTGCCAGCAGCTTAAGGGGCCTGGGAGGCGAGCAGTTCTTC. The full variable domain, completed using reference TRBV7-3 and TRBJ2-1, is GAGVSQTPSNKVTEKGKYVELRCDPISGHTALYWYRQSLGQGPEFLIYFQGTGAADDSGLPNDRFFAVRPEGSVSTLKIQRTERGDSAVYLCASSLRGLGGEQFFGPGTRLTVL.

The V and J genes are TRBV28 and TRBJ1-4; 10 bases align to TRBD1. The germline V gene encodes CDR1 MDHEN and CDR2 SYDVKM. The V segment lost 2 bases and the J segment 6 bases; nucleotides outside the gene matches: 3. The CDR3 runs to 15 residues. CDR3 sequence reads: CASSLAGTGDEKLFF. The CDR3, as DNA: TGTGCCAGCAGTTTAGCCGGGACAGGGGATGAAAAACTGTTTTTT.

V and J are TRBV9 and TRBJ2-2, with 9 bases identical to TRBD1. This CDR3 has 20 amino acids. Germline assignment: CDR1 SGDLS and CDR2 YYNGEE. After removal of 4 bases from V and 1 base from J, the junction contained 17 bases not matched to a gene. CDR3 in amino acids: CASSHKQADPGQGNTGELFF. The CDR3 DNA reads TGTGCCAGCAGCCACAAACAGGCCGACCCGGGACAGGGGAACACCGGGGAGCTGTTTTTT.

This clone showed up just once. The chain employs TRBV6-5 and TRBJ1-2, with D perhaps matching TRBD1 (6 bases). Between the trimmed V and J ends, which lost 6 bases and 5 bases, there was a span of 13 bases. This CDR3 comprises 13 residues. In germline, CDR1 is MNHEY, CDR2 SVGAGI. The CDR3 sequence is CASRVPGHYGYTF. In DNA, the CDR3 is TGTGCCAGCAGGGTCCCGGGACATTATGGCTACACCTTC.

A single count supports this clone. The CDR3 here is CASRRGGIGELFF. DNA of the CDR3: TGTGCCTCGAGGAGGGGAGGGATCGGGGAGCTGTTTTTT. The V and J genes are TRBV2 and TRBJ2-2, with 7 bases identical to TRBD2. The germline V gene has CDR1 SNHLY and CDR2 FYNNEI. V lost 11 bases to trimming and J lost 7 bases; unmatched junction nucleotides: 10. The CDR3 sequence is 13 residues long.

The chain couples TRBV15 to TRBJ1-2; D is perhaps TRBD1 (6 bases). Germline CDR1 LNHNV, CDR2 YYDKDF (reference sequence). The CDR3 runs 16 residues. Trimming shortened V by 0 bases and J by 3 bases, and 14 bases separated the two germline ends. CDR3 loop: CATSRDGQGMYYGYTF. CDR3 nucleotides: TGTGCCACCAGCAGAGATGGCCAGGGGATGTACTATGGCTACACCTTC.

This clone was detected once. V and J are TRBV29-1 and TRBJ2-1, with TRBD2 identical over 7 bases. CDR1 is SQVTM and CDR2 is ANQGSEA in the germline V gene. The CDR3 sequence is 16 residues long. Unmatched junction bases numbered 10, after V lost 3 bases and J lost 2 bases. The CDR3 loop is CSVEGGRGTPYNEQFF. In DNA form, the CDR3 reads TGCAGCGTTGAGGGGGGGAGGGGAACTCCCTACAATGAGCAGTTCTTC.